These 8 T cell receptor beta chains share one sample of origin, sequenced in a study of cytomegalovirus exposure and HLA in healthy donors. The PCR contained 60 Vbeta and 13 Jbeta primers. Clones were sequenced by immunoSEQ multiplex PCR, and TCRdb holds only the in-frame ones, with some missing. The table lists 150,000 to 200,000 clones, approximately 72% of them singletons. Sequencing was done on a sample of PBMCs. The receptors were gathered from a man aged 35-49 years in good health and CMV-seropositive.

This chain connects TRBV19 to TRBJ2-2, with D possibly being TRBD1 (6 bases). The CDR3 contains 16 residues. Trimming stripped 6 bases from V and 0 bases from J, with 14 bases between. CDR1 and CDR2 from the germline V gene are LNHDA and SQIVND (reference sequence). The CDR3 DNA reads TGTGCCAGTAGCCGGGACAAACTCCCGAACACCGGGGAGCTGTTTTTT. It specifies CASSRDKLPNTGELFF.

The chain is built from TRBV11-2 and TRBJ1-5; TRBD1 is a possible D gene (5 bases). CDR3 length equals 13 residues. Trimming took 6 bases from V and 6 from J, leaving 12 bases between them. Germline values: CDR1 SGHAT, CDR2 FQNNGV. The CDR3 spells CASSQGRSQPQHF. The CDR3 DNA sequence: TGTGCCAGCAGTCAGGGTCGTAGTCAGCCCCAGCATTTT.

Comments on this clone: Within the sample, other DNA sequences also encode this same CDR3. The chain carries TRBV27 and TRBJ2-7, with TRBD1 as a possible D gene (6 bases). This CDR3 region has 12 residues. V lost 5 bases and J lost 4, with 9 bases in between. Germline CDR1 and CDR2: MNHEY and SMNVEV (reference sequence). The DNA of the CDR3 is TGTGCCAGCAGTCCTACAGGGTACGAGCAGTACTTC. It codes for CASSPTGYEQYF.

The rearrangement links TRBV10-3 to TRBJ1-2; 10 nucleotides align to TRBD1. CDR3 length equals 13 residues. Losses at the gene ends were 11 bases for V and 3 bases for J; bases not matched to a gene: 6. Looked up from germline, CDR1 is ENHRY and CDR2 is SYGVKD. CDR3 coding DNA: TGTGCCGTAACCGGGACAGGGGACTATGGCTACACCTTC. This encodes CAVTGTGDYGYTF.

This clone was seen ten or more times. The chain combines TRBV30 with TRBJ1-2, with a possible D match to TRBD1 (6 bases). Deletions cut 3 bases from V and 4 bases from J, with 15 bases between. This CDR3 has 14 residues. Germline CDR1 GTSNPN, CDR2 SVGIG (reference sequence). The CDR3 region has the DNA TGTGCCTGGAGGAGGGGGTGGAGTTCCTATGGCTACACCTTC. This encodes CAWRRGWSSYGYTF.

This chain links TRBV6-1 with TRBJ1-1; 8 nucleotides line up with TRBD1. The CDR3 loop spans 14 amino acids. CDR1 MNHNS and CDR2 SASEGT come from the germline V gene. V shed 2 bases, J shed 5 bases, and the junction held 4 bases outside the gene matches. This chain's CDR3 is CASSERQGATEAFF. CDR3 DNA: TGTGCCAGCAGTGAAAGGCAGGGGGCGACTGAAGCTTTCTTT.

This clone was counted a few times. The chain links TRBV5-1 to TRBJ1-3; D might be TRBD1 (6 bases). The ends were cut back, 4 bases at V and 0 bases at J, with 11 bases in the middle. This CDR3 spans 15 amino acids. In germline, CDR1 is SGHRS, CDR2 YFSETQ. In DNA, the CDR3 is TGCGCCAGCAGCACAGGGATTAACTCTGGAAACACCATATATTTT. It is translated as CASSTGINSGNTIYF.

V usage is TRBV19 and J usage is TRBJ1-1; D perhaps matches TRBD1 (6 bases). Germline CDR1 reads LNHDA; CDR2 reads SQIVND (reference sequence). This CDR3 is built from 15 residues. Trimming took 2 bases from V and 2 from J, leaving 12 bases between them. The CDR3 is CASSIQGTFNTEAFF. In DNA form, the CDR3 reads TGTGCCAGTAGTATACAGGGGACATTTAACACTGAAGCTTTCTTT.